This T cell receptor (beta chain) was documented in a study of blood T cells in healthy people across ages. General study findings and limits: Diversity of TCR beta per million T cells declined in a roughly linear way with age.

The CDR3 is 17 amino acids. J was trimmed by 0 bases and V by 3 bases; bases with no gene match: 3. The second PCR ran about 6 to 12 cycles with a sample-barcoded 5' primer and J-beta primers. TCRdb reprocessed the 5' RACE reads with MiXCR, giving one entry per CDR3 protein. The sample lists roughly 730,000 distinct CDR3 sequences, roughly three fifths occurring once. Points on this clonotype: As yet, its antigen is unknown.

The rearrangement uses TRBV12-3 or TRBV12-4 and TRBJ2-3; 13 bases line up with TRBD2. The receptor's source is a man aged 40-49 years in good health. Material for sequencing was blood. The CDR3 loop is CASSLGLAGTSTDTQYF. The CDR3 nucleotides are TGTGCCAGCAGTTTGGGACTAGCGGGAACTAGCACAGATACGCAGTATTTT.